These 24 T cell receptor beta chains came from one sample sequenced in a study of cytomegalovirus exposure and HLA in healthy donors. Vbeta (60) and Jbeta (13) primers were used in the PCR. Profiled with immunoSEQ multiplex PCR; TCRdb holds only in-frame clones, not every one. Of over 100,000 clones listed, 76% were seen once; the top ten hold about 7.7%. Specimen: PBMCs. Receptors were obtained from a woman aged 45-65 years in good health and CMV-seropositive.

On this clone: One junction end disagrees with the germline gene, perhaps due to a read error. The chain recombines TRBV7-9 with TRBJ2-7; maybe TRBD1 (6 bases). Germline V gives CDR1 SEHNR, CDR2 FQNEAQ (reference sequence). The CDR3 is made up of 15 amino acids. CDR3 sequence: CSSSPGVGGLYEQYF. CDR3 DNA sequence: TGTTCCAGCAGCCCAGGGGTCGGCGGTCTCTACGAGCAGTACTTC.

V gene TRBV12-2 combines with J gene TRBJ2-3; the table's D call TRBD1 went unverified against the DNA. TRBV12-2 is labeled a pseudogene. The CDR3 totals 18 residues. The CDR3 coding sequence is TGTGCAAGTCGCTTAGTTGTCTCGGGACACCATAGCACAGATACGCAGTATTTT. Its protein is CASRLVVSGHHSTDTQYF.

The genes are TRBV10-3 and TRBJ2-5; 8 bases line up with TRBD1. The DNA end lines up better with TRBJ2-7; the J call may be wrong. Germline CDR1 and CDR2: ENHRY and SYGVKD. The CDR3 is 14 amino acids. The DNA of the CDR3 is TGTGCCGCTGGGGCGGACAGGGATGTCAACGAGCAGTACTTC. This sequence encodes CAAGADRDVNEQYF.

The chain couples TRBV4-1 to TRBJ2-5, with 7 bases lining up with TRBD1. The assigned J gene may be wrong: the sequence end matches TRBJ2-7 better. The V gene's germline CDR1 is MGHRA and CDR2 YSYEKL. The CDR3 sequence is 15 residues long. The CDR3 coding sequence is TGCGCCAGCAGCAGAACCCGACAGGGCCCATACGAGCAGTACTTC. This gives the protein CASSRTRQGPYEQYF.

The chain couples TRBV10-2 to TRBJ2-3, with no clear D. This CDR3 spans 13 amino acids. Germline V gene lookup returns CDR1 WSHSY and CDR2 SAAADI. V gave up 0 bases and J gave up 5 bases, with 6 bases separating them. This chain's CDR3 is CASSESPGDTQYF. The CDR3 DNA reads TGCGCCAGCAGTGAGTCCCCGGGAGATACGCAGTATTTT.

The chain combines TRBV6-5 with TRBJ1-5; 9 nucleotides align to TRBD1. V lost 5 bases and J lost 8; bases outside the gene matches: 4. Germline lookup yields CDR1 MNHEY and CDR2 SVGAGI. This CDR3 is 13 amino acids long. Here the CDR3 reads CASSADRGKPQHF. CDR3 sequence (DNA): TGTGCCAGCAGTGCGGACAGGGGCAAGCCCCAGCATTTT.

This clone has more than one count but fewer than ten. The V and J genes are TRBV5-6 and TRBJ2-7; 14 positions agree with TRBD2. With 4 bases clipped from V and 13 bases from J, the junction kept 13 bases outside the gene matches. This CDR3 spans 15 amino acids. Germline values: CDR1 SGHDT, CDR2 YYEEEE. CDR3 sequence: CASSGRTSGGQGFYF. Written as DNA, the CDR3 is TGTGCCAGCAGCGGGAGGACTAGCGGGGGGCAAGGGTTTTACTTC. Combining the CDR3 with reference TRBV5-6 and TRBJ2-7 gives the whole variable domain DAGVTQSPTHLIKTRGQQVTLRCSPKSGHDTVSWYQQALGQGPQFIFQYYEEEERQRGNFPDRFSGHQFPNYSSELNVNALLLGDSALYLCASSGRTSGGQGFYFGPGTRLTVT.

This clone was recorded once. The J gene is TRBJ2-5, the V gene TRBV6-6; D gene unclear. The V gene lost 3 bases and the J gene lost 5 bases, with 10 bases spanning the gap. Looked up from germline, CDR1 is MNHNY and CDR2 is SVGAGI (reference sequence). This CDR3 is 13 amino acids long. CDR3 in DNA: TGTGCCAGCAGTTATGAGGAAAGCGAGACCCAGTACTTC. Translation gives CASSYEESETQYF.

CDR3: CASSRLAAEETQYF. CDR3 bases: TGCGCCAGCAGCAGACTAGCGGCTGAAGAGACCCAGTACTTC. The chain couples TRBV5-1 to TRBJ2-5; 9 bases fit TRBD2. Germline lookup yields CDR1 SGHRS and CDR2 YFSETQ. The V segment lost 4 bases and the J segment 3 bases; nucleotides outside the gene matches: 4. The CDR3 is made up of 14 amino acids. The whole variable domain, filled in from reference TRBV5-1 and TRBJ2-5, reads KAGVTQTPRYLIKTRGQQVTLSCSPISGHRSVSWYQQTPGQGLQFLFEYFSETQRNKGNFPGRFSGRQFSNSRSEMNVSTLELGDSALYLCASSRLAAEETQYFGPGTRLLVL.

This clone was detected a few times. The chain employs TRBV19 and TRBJ1-1, with TRBD1 matching 7 bases. Per germline, CDR1 LNHDA and CDR2 SQIVND (reference sequence). The CDR3 totals 13 residues. Germline trimming cut 5 bases from V and 5 bases from J; bases unmatched to any gene: 5. CDR3 in amino acids: CASSRTGVTEAFF. The CDR3 DNA reads as TGTGCCAGTAGTCGAACAGGGGTGACTGAAGCTTTCTTT.

This clone has only a few counts. The rearrangement links TRBV4-3 to TRBJ2-5; 8 bases fit TRBD2. CDR3 size: 15 residues. With 2 bases clipped from V and 2 bases from J, the junction kept 4 bases outside the gene matches. The germline V gene has CDR1 LGHNA and CDR2 YSLEER. The CDR3 loop reads CASSQNGREQETQYF. The DNA for the CDR3 is TGCGCCAGCAGCCAAAACGGGAGGGAACAAGAGACCCAGTACTTC.

The chain uses TRBV5-1 and TRBJ2-7, with TRBD1 as a possible D gene (5 bases). With 1 base removed from V and 5 bases from J, the gap between germline ends came to 22 bases. This CDR3 is 17 amino acids long. Germline CDR1 is SGHRS and CDR2 is YFSETQ. The CDR3 nucleotides are TGCGCCAGCAGCTTGTTTTTGTCCCGTGGGGCGATGAACGAGCAGTACTTC. Translating it yields CASSLFLSRGAMNEQYF.

The chain employs TRBV5-6 and TRBJ1-5, with 9 bases matching TRBD1. The germline CDR1 and CDR2 sequences are SGHDT and YYEEEE. With V trimmed by 6 bases and J by 4 bases, 11 bases remained unmatched. The CDR3 covers 16 residues. CDR3 DNA: TGTGCCAGCACCCGTGTTACAGGGGGCGTGAATCAGCCCCAGCATTTT. Amino acid sequence: CASTRVTGGVNQPQHF.

The chain has TRBV11-2 and TRBJ2-3; 10 positions match TRBD1. The germline V gene has CDR1 SGHAT and CDR2 FQNNGV. The junction had 7 bases not matched to a gene; V was cut back by 4 bases and J by 6 bases. The CDR3 runs to 15 residues. DNA for the CDR3: TGTGCCAGCAGCTACGGCGGGGACAGGGGCGATACGCAGTATTTT. It specifies CASSYGGDRGDTQYF.

A single count supports this clone. The V call is TRBV2, the J call TRBJ1-2; 8 bases are a match to TRBD1. J gave up 3 bases and V 6 bases, and 15 bases lay outside the gene matches. The germline V gene has CDR1 SNHLY and CDR2 FYNNEI. The CDR3 is made up of 17 amino acids. The CDR3 DNA sequence: TGTGCCAGCAGCTTGGACAGGGAGTTAATATCGTACTATGGCTACACCTTC. Translating it yields CASSLDRELISYYGYTF.

This clone appeared once. The chain combines TRBV14 with TRBJ2-1, with D unresolved. Trimming pared 4 bases from V and 7 bases from J, leaving 11 bases between. CDR1 and CDR2 from the germline V gene are SGHDN and FVKESK. The CDR3 runs 13 residues. The CDR3 DNA reads TGTGCCAGCAGCCGCACGACGGGTAATGAGCAGTTCTTC. It specifies CASSRTTGNEQFF.

The chain combines TRBV5-1 with TRBJ2-3; 8 bases line up with TRBD2. Looked up from germline, CDR1 is SGHRS and CDR2 is YFSETQ. The CDR3 extends over 16 amino acids. The V gene end was trimmed by 1 base and the J gene end by 0 bases; junction bases not matched to a gene: 4. CDR3 residues: CASSLKASGSTDTQYF. The CDR3, as DNA: TGCGCCAGCAGCTTGAAGGCTAGCGGGAGCACAGATACGCAGTATTTT.

V gene TRBV28 combines with J gene TRBJ2-3; 8 bases are a match to TRBD2. Trimming removed 6 bases from V and 5 bases from J; junction bases left unmatched: 13. Looked up from germline, CDR1 is MDHEN and CDR2 is SYDVKM. CDR3 length equals 16 residues. The CDR3 coding sequence is TGTGCCAGCAGCCGGGGGGGGGCCGCACCAAGAGATACGCAGTATTTT. It yields the protein CASSRGGAAPRDTQYF.

The genes are TRBV2 and TRBJ1-1, with 7 bases fitting TRBD1. The CDR3 extends over 15 amino acids. The trim removed 2 bases at V and 1 base at J, leaving 4 bases unmatched. The germline V gene encodes CDR1 SNHLY and CDR2 FYNNEI. CDR3 in amino acids: CASSETGTANTEAFF. In nucleotides, the CDR3 is TGTGCCAGCAGTGAAACCGGGACAGCGAACACTGAAGCTTTCTTT. The whole variable domain, filled in from reference TRBV2 and TRBJ1-1, reads EPEVTQTPSHQVTQMGQEVILRCVPISNHLYFYWYRQILGQKVEFLVSFYNNEISEKSEIFDDQFSVERPDGSNFTLKIRSTKLEDSAMYFCASSETGTANTEAFFGQGTRLTVV.

V usage is TRBV7-6 and J usage is TRBJ2-1; perhaps TRBD2 as D (7 bases). The CDR3 has 16 residues. Germline CDR1 SGHVS, CDR2 FNYEAQ. Trimming cost V 1 base and J 2 bases, with 12 bases left between them. CDR3 nucleotide sequence: TGTGCCAGCAGCTTAGTCACGGGGGGCGCCTACAATGAGCAGTTCTTC. Its translation: CASSLVTGGAYNEQFF.

CDR3 sequence reads: CASSPQGRDEKLFF. The DNA of the CDR3 is TGTGCCAGCAGCCCCCAGGGGCGAGATGAAAAACTGTTTTTT. This chain connects TRBV7-9 to TRBJ1-4; a possible D gene is TRBD1 (6 bases). CDR3 size: 14 residues. Germline lookup yields CDR1 SEHNR and CDR2 FQNEAQ (reference sequence). V shed 5 bases and J shed 6 bases, with 13 bases lying between them.

The chain uses TRBV9 and TRBJ1-2, with D hard to call. Looked up from germline, CDR1 is SGDLS and CDR2 is YYNGEE. Trimming took 0 bases from V and 0 from J, leaving 9 bases between them. The CDR3 spans 15 residues. CDR3 nucleotide sequence: TGTGCCAGCAGCGTAGGGCCCGGGTCTAACTATGGCTACACCTTC. Residues: CASSVGPGSNYGYTF.

The rearrangement uses TRBV2 and TRBJ1-4; 11 bases match TRBD1. Per germline, CDR1 SNHLY and CDR2 FYNNEI. CDR3 length: 15 amino acids. The J segment lost 3 bases and the V segment lost 6 bases, leaving 3 bases of the junction unmatched. CDR3 sequence reads: CASRDRGLANEKLFF. Here the CDR3 DNA reads TGTGCCAGCAGGGACAGGGGGCTGGCTAATGAAAAACTGTTTTTT.

The genes are TRBV5-6 and TRBJ2-7, with 8 bases identical to TRBD1. After removal of 0 bases from V and 3 bases from J, the junction contained 8 bases not matched to a gene. The germline gives CDR1 SGHDT, CDR2 YYEEEE. CDR3 size: 16 residues. The CDR3 bases are TGTGCCAGCAGCTTGGTTGGGCGGACAGGGATCTACGAGCAGTACTTC. Amino acid sequence: CASSLVGRTGIYEQYF.